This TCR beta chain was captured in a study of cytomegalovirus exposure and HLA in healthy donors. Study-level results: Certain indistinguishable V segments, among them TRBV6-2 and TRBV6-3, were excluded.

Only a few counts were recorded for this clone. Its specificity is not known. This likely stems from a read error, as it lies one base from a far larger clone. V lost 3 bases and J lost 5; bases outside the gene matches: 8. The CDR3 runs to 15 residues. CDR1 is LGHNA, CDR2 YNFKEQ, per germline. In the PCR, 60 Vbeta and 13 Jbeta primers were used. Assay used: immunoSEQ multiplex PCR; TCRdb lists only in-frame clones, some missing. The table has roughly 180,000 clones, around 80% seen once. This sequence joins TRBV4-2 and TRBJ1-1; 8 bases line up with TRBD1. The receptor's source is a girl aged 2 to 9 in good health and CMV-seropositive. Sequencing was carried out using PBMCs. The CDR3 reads CASSQGDRGSTEAFF. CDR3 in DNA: TGTGCCAGCAGCCAGGGCGACAGGGGTTCTACTGAAGCTTTCTTT.